A selection of T cell receptor beta chains follows, all from one sample in a study of cytomegalovirus exposure and HLA in healthy donors. The table came from immunoSEQ multiplex PCR; TCRdb's copy has only in-frame clones and leaves some out. The data show roughly 86,000 clones, with around four fifths seen just once and about 7% held by the top ten. Sequenced material: PBMCs. The origin of the receptors is a man aged 50-59 years in good health and CMV-seropositive. Each CDR3 is given with its conserved first and last residue. D genes are given only for firm matches. The size entry is marked missing in some rows and otherwise reads once, few, many or a size class.

>TRBV5-6|.|.|TRBJ1-5
TGTGCCAGCAGCCTTCGAAGGACCGGGGGGTATAGCAATCAGCCCCAGCATTTT
CASSLRRTGGYSNQPQHF
>TRBV9|TRBD2|.|TRBJ2-1
TGTGCCAGCAGCCTTAGCGGGGGGCTTACATACAATGAGCAGTTCTTC
CASSLSGGLTYNEQFF
>TRBV7-2|.|.|TRBJ2-7
TGTGCCAGCAGCTCAACCTACGAGCAGTACTTC
CASSSTYEQYF
>TRBV4-1|.|.|TRBJ2-3
TGCGCCAGCAGCCTCGGGGGTTGGTCCACAGATACGCAGTATTTT
CASSLGGWSTDTQYF
>TRBV29-1|.|.|TRBJ1-4
TGCAGCGTCAACGGAGGAGGGGAAAAACTGTTTTTT
CSVNGGGEKLFF
>TRBV5-4|.|.|TRBJ2-3
TGTGCCAGCAGGGGCGATACAGATACGCAGTATTTT
CASRGDTDTQYF
>TRBV7-9|.|.|TRBJ2-3
TGTGCCAGCAGGTATGGGGGAGGAGGCGGCCCAGATACGCAGTATTTT
CASRYGGGGGPDTQYF
>TRBV28|TRBD2|.|TRBJ2-3
TGTGCCAGCAGTTTACTCAGCGGGGGCCTCACAGATACGCAGTATTTT
CASSLLSGGLTDTQYF
>TRBV30|.|.|TRBJ2-4
TGTGCCTGGAGCCCCGGGACTCAAGTAGTCAAAAACATTCAGTACTTC
CAWSPGTQVVKNIQYF
>TRBV29-1|.|.|TRBJ2-2
TGCAGCATGAGTCATTCCAACACCGGGGAGCTGTTTTTT
CSMSHSNTGELFF
>TRBV6-1|TRBD1|.|TRBJ2-6
TGTGCCAGCAGTGCAGGCCGGGACAGCTTCTCTGGGGCCAACGTCCTGACTTTC
CASSAGRDSFSGANVLTF
>TRBV18|.|.|TRBJ1-1
TGTGCCAGCTCACCCTTACAGATGAACACTGAAGCTTTCTTT
CASSPLQMNTEAFF
>TRBV9|.|.|TRBJ2-1
TGTGCCAGCAGCGCCTCACCGAATGCCGAACCACTGAATGAGCAGTTCTTC
CASSASPNAEPLNEQFF
>TRBV2|.|few|TRBJ2-1
TGTGCCAGCAGTGAAGAGAACCCTAGTGAGCAGTTCTTC
CASSEENPSEQFF
>TRBV11-3|.|once|TRBJ2-5
TGTGCCAGCAGCGAGGGTGGGGAGACCCAGTACTTC
CASSEGGETQYF
>TRBV19|TRBD1|.|TRBJ2-5
TGTGCCAGTAGACGGGACAGGTTGTACGAGACCCAGTACTTC
CASRRDRLYETQYF
>TRBV10-3|TRBD1|.|TRBJ1-2
TGTGCCATCCGGGGACAGGGGGCCAATGGCTACACCTTC
CAIRGQGANGYTF
>TRBV7-2|TRBD1|.|TRBJ1-2
TGTGCCAGCAGCCCGGGGACAGGGGCTAACTATGGCTACACCTTC
CASSPGTGANYGYTF
>TRBV30|TRBD1|.|TRBJ1-3
TGTGCCTGGCTCAGGGGGCGAACTGGAAACACCATATATTTT
CAWLRGRTGNTIYF
>TRBV7-8|TRBD2|.|TRBJ2-3
TGTGCCAGCAGCCCACGGGGGGATGGAACAGATACGCAGTATTTT
CASSPRGDGTDTQYF
>TRBV19|.|.|TRBJ1-4
TGTGCCAGTACCCTGGGCGGGGTAACTAATGAAAAACTGTTTTTT
CASTLGGVTNEKLFF
>TRBV29-1|TRBD1|.|TRBJ2-7
TGCAGCGTTTCTGACAGGGCCGGGTACGAGCAGTACTTC
CSVSDRAGYEQYF
>TRBV19|TRBD2|.|TRBJ2-7
TGTGCCAGTAGCGCCCGGAGCGGGACGCAGAGCTCCTACGAGCAGTACTTC
CASSARSGTQSSYEQYF
>TRBV11-3|.|.|TRBJ1-1
TGTGCCAGCAGCCCCTCGGGGGGAGGGACTGAAGCTTTCTTT
CASSPSGGGTEAFF
>TRBV4-3|TRBD2|.|TRBJ2-3
TGCGCCAGCAGCCAAGGGGGGTACGCGGGGGGTCAAGATACGCAGTATTTT
CASSQGGYAGGQDTQYF
>TRBV9|.|.|TRBJ2-3
TGTGCCAGCAGCGTAGTAGGCAACCCGGGTACGCAGTATTTT
CASSVVGNPGTQYF
>TRBV25-1|.|.|TRBJ1-6
TGTGCCAGCAGTGAATCACGGGATTCACCCCTCCACTTT
CASSESRDSPLHF
>TRBV18|.|.|TRBJ1-1
TGTGCCAGCTCACCACAGGGGCCCCGCGCCGTGTTT
CASSPQGPRAVF
>TRBV27|.|.|TRBJ1-6
TGTGCCAGCAGTCCTGACACCATACAATCACCCCTCAACTTT
CASSPDTIQSPLNF
>TRBV7-9|.|.|TRBJ1-1
TGTGCCAGCAGCCCTAGTGGGGGGGGAAGGAACACTGAAGCTTTCTTT
CASSPSGGGRNTEAFF
>TRBV7-2|.|.|TRBJ1-2
TGTGCCAGCAGCAGAGGTGGAGGCCCCTATGGCTACACCTTC
CASSRGGGPYGYTF
>TRBV11-2|TRBD2|.|TRBJ2-7
TGTGCCAGCAGCCCGAGTATAGCGGGGATCTCCTACGAGCAGTACTTC
CASSPSIAGISYEQYF
>TRBV4-3|.|.|TRBJ1-2
TGCGCCAGCAGCCAAGAAGTTTCGGGGAGTATCTATGGCTACACCTTC
CASSQEVSGSIYGYTF
>TRBV5-1|.|.|TRBJ2-3
TGCGCCAGCAGCTTGGCCGGGGATACGCAGTATTTT
CASSLAGDTQYF
>TRBV19|TRBD1|.|TRBJ1-5
TGTGCCAGTAGGGAACAGGGGACAACCAATCAGCCCCAGCATTTT
CASREQGTTNQPQHF
>TRBV13|TRBD1|.|TRBJ2-7
TGTGCCAGCAGCTTAAGACAGGGGAGAGGCACCTACGAGCAGTACTTC
CASSLRQGRGTYEQYF
>TRBV7-8|TRBD2|.|TRBJ2-1
TGTGCCAGCAGCTTAGTGGGACTAGCTACCGATGAGCAGTTCTTC
CASSLVGLATDEQFF
>TRBV21-1|.|.|TRBJ2-1
TGTGCCAGCAGCAGAGGGCGGGGGGGAAGGAGTGGTGAGCAGTTCTTC
CASSRGRGGRSGEQFF
>TRBV19|.|.|TRBJ1-1
TGTGCCAGTTCGACGGAGAGTAATGAAGCTTTCTTT
CASSTESNEAFF
>TRBV9|.|.|TRBJ1-1
TGTGCCAGCAGCTCTAGCATAGGGTGCTTCACTGAAGCTTTCTTT
CASSSSIGCFTEAFF
>TRBV5-6|.|.|TRBJ2-5
TGTGCCAGCAGCTTGCCCGGGACTCAAGAGACCCAGTACTTC
CASSLPGTQETQYF
>TRBV19|.|.|TRBJ1-2
TGTGCCAGTAGTCTCACGGGACTGTCAGTTGACTACACCTTC
CASSLTGLSVDYTF
>TRBV7-9|.|.|TRBJ1-2
TGTGCCAGCAGCTTATCGGGAGTCTATGGCTACACCTTC
CASSLSGVYGYTF
>TRBV9|.|.|TRBJ2-3
TGTGCCAGCAGCGTAGCTACAGCTAGCACAGATACGCAGTATTTT
CASSVATASTDTQYF
>TRBV27|TRBD1|.|TRBJ2-7
TGTGCCAGCAGTCCGAGGACAGGGGTTGGTTACGAGCAGTACTTC
CASSPRTGVGYEQYF
>TRBV28|.|few|TRBJ2-7
TGTGCCAGCAGTTGGGAGGCCTACGAGCAGTACTTC
CASSWEAYEQYF
>TRBV5-1|.|.|TRBJ1-1
TGCGCCAGCAGCTTAGGGGTGAACACTGAAGCTTTCTTT
CASSLGVNTEAFF
>TRBV4-1|TRBD2|.|TRBJ2-2
TGCGCCAGCAGCCATGCACTAAGCGGGGGGGACACCGGGGAGCTGTTTTTT
CASSHALSGGDTGELFF
>TRBV5-1|TRBD1|.|TRBJ2-7
TGCGCCAGCAACCCGGGACAGGGGGCTGGCGAGCAGTACTTC
CASNPGQGAGEQYF
>TRBV7-3|.|.|TRBJ1-1
TGTGCCAGCAGCTCCACCGCCAGGGCGGCCACTGAAGCTTTCTTT
CASSSTARAATEAFF
>TRBV7-3|TRBD1|.|TRBJ2-5
TGTGCCAGCAGCCCCCCGGGTAGGGGGCAGCAAGAGACCCAGTACTTC
CASSPPGRGQQETQYF
>TRBV5-1|.|few|TRBJ2-2
TGCGCCAGCACGTCACAGGCGGACACCGGGGAGCTGTTTTTT
CASTSQADTGELFF
>TRBV30|.|once|TRBJ2-1
TGTGCCTGGAGTGTATCTAGCGCCAGCTACAATGAACAGTTCTTC
CAWSVSSASYNEQFF
>TRBV9|TRBD1|once|TRBJ1-4
TGTGCCAGCAGCGTAGATGGGACAGTTAATGAAAAACTGTTTTTT
CASSVDGTVNEKLFF
>TRBV19|.|many|TRBJ2-2
TGTGCCAGTAGGACTCAGGGGACCGGGGAGCTGTTTTTT
CASRTQGTGELFF